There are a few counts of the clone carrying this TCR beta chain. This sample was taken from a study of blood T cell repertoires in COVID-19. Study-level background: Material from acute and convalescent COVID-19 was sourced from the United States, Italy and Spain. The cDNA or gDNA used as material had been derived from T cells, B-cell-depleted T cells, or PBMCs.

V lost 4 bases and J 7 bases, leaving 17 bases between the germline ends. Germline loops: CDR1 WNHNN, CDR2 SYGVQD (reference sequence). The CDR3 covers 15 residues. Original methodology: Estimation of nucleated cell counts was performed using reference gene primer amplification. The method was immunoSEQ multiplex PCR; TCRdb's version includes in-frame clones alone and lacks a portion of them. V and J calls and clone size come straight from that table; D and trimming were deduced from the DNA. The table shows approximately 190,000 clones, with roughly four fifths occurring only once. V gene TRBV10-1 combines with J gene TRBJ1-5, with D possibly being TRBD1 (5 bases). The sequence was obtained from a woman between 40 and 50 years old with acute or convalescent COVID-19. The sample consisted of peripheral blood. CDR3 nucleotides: TGCGCCAGCAGTGCAGGGCAGTCACTGAGGCAGCCCCAGCATTTT. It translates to CASSAGQSLRQPQHF.